A single T cell receptor (beta chain) is shown here with its context. What it binds is not known. The germline V gene encodes CDR1 GTSNPN and CDR2 SVGIG (reference sequence). CDR3 length: 14 amino acids. V lost 0 bases to trimming and J lost 7 bases; unmatched junction nucleotides: 6. The data derive from a study of cytomegalovirus exposure and HLA in healthy donors. Researchers ran the PCR with 60 Vbeta and 13 Jbeta primers. TCRdb's table, derived via immunoSEQ multiplex PCR, lists solely in-frame clones and lacks some. The repertoire table contains 130,000 to 150,000 clones. Whole-study results and caveats: Some TCR beta chains (around 160 of them) were listed as cytomegalovirus-associated. TCR beta sequences reportedly predicted most subjects' HLA-A and HLA-B alleles accurately. In a later analysis, HLA-C alleles had the fewest associated TCRs, DRB1 alleles the most.

This receptor was identified in a male donor in good health and CMV-seronegative. The rearrangement uses TRBV30 and TRBJ1-1; 9 bases match TRBD1. The sequencing sample was made of PBMCs. The CDR3 is CAWSVNRGLGEAFF. In DNA form, the CDR3 reads TGTGCCTGGAGTGTAAACAGGGGGCTTGGTGAAGCTTTCTTT.